Detailed here is one TCR beta chain. No cognate antigen has been identified for it. The record has no base qualities; no much larger clone is one base away. This sample is part of a study of cytomegalovirus exposure and HLA in healthy donors (dated by TCRdb to the late 2010s). Notes on the research overall: An earlier analysis of approximately 550 of the donors reported more than 250 Gb of sequence data and around 110 million unique TCR beta sequences from approximately 180 million T cells. About 310 gigabases of sequencing data and approximately 84 million unique TCR sequences were included in an early release covering about 620 HLA-typed donors. Of the approximately 400 genotyped donors, 65% to 90% were placed in the genetic ancestry cluster associated with self-reported Caucasian donors. The study was designed to test whether signatures of past pathogen exposure could be identified by cataloging public T cell receptors. Using immunosequencing, the study profiled T cell repertoires from 640 or so subjects and related those repertoires to cytomegalovirus serostatus. In addition to the first cohort of 650 to 800 subjects, a separate validation cohort of 120 different subjects was used. High-throughput TCR immunosequencing, statistical association of individual TCRs with disease status, and machine learning were combined to predict cytomegalovirus infection status. A later analysis re-examined previously published TCR beta repertoires from more than 600 donors and added high-resolution HLA genotyping to investigate patterns of TCR occurrence. The later analysis used no new phenotypic data to find candidate immune exposures, relying instead on TCR beta sequences and their occurrence across donors. An earlier analysis of 587 of the donors used high-throughput TCR beta sequencing to judge whether each TCR beta V gene segment behaved as functional or pseudogenic. Donor age, sex, ethnicity and CMV serostatus were compiled together with the repertoire data. A later genetic analysis used genome-wide SNP genotypes for about 55% of the 666 donors, treating that subset as a discovery cohort. Every repertoire in the discovery cohort had been generated on one and the same sequencing platform. Both class I and class II loci were covered by HLA typing, at four-digit resolution. Typing coverage differed by locus: A, B, C, DRB1 and DQB1 were typed in roughly 620-640 donors, DQA1 in roughly 500, DPA1 in around 600, and DPB1 in 472. About five DR-DQ haplotypes were handled as single units for association and clustering because linkage in the cohort was strong. Across about 380 genotyped donors of the cohort, an average of about 200,000 unique TCR beta nucleotide sequences per donor were sequenced, and roughly 17% of those sequences were non-productive. Broader findings and caveats from the paper: Most CMV-associated TCR beta chains appeared to be HLA-restricted in a later analysis, and the HLA associations seemed to be driven largely by CMV exposure. Linkage disequilibrium might explain the correlated functional status among segregating V segments, but an unknown experimental factor could not be ruled out. A later analysis associated 17,000 or so TCR beta sequences with specific HLA alleles at a false discovery rate of 0.05. An earlier analysis of 450 to 750 of the donors showed that most TCR beta V segments appeared in productive rearrangements either about 87% or about 30% of the time, which broadly matched IMGT annotations. In a later genetic analysis, fewer N-insertions in productive TCRs were reported among donors in an Asian-associated ancestry cluster than the roughly 710-donor mean. A further reported finding was that TCR beta sequences accurately predicted the HLA-A and HLA-B alleles for most subjects in the first cohort. The study gave a list of about 170 TCR beta chains associated with cytomegalovirus. The classifier was reported to diagnose cytomegalovirus status with high specificity and sensitivity in both the original cohort and the validation cohort. When HLA alleles, especially DR and DQ, strongly co-occurred, attributing TCR associations to individual alleles was difficult. In a later analysis, several top co-occurrence clusters were reported to appear linked to parvovirus B19, influenza, CMV and Epstein-Barr virus. In a later analysis, HLA-associated TCR beta chains were found to be more clonally expanded and to have lower generation probabilities than equally common non-associated chains. A cluster of highly shared sequence variants was judged likely to represent a technical artifact of the sequencing pipeline. Presence/absence analyses assumed roughly uniform sequencing depth across donors, an assumption that may not hold. Three of the identified cytomegalovirus-associated TCR beta chains were confirmed in vitro to be specific for cytomegalovirus antigens. A later genetic analysis associated a missense DCLRE1C variant with V-gene and J-gene trimming of TCR beta chains, and an independent cohort replicated the association. Most TCR sequences were observed very rarely across donors, whereas some public TCRs were present in many individuals. Because the 87-base-pair reads could not distinguish some IMGT-functional V segments, including TRBV6-2 and TRBV6-3, those segments were excluded. Because counts were too low, approximately 18 rarely observed V segments, including chromosome 9 orphons, were excluded from the earlier analysis of fewer than 650 of the donors. The authors suggested that the approach could potentially be generalized to other disease states and immunological phenotypes. HLA typing was unavailable for some donors at each locus, so association tests used only the typed subset. In a later analysis, TCR association rates were found to vary across HLA loci, with the most associated TCRs seen for DRB1 alleles and the fewest for HLA-C alleles. In this cohort, only TCR beta chains were sequenced, and detectable features were limited by the absence of alpha or paired-chain data. For the cohort, immune exposure information was limited to CMV serostatus.

The cohort consisted of 650 to 700 healthy bone marrow donors. At the time of sampling, all cohort members were nominally healthy, though unrecorded immune exposures were likely present. The donor was CMV seropositive and was included in the group of 250 to 350 seropositive cohort members. A peripheral blood sample was collected from each donor, and TCR beta sequencing was performed on peripheral blood mononuclear cells. The Qiagen DNeasy Blood Extraction Kit was used to extract genomic DNA from the blood cell samples. Libraries were built with the immunoSEQ multiplex PCR assay. The multiplex PCR relied on a mix of 60 forward primers for TCR Vbeta segments and 13 reverse primers for TCR Jbeta segments. A multiplex PCR assay on genomic DNA amplified the CDR3 region of rearranged TCR beta genes. On the Illumina HiSeq System, the amplified TCR beta libraries were sequenced as 87-base-pair reads. The study's processing was this. A later analysis tallied roughly 80 million unique TCR beta chains across the 700 or so repertoires, and around 12 million of those chains were shared by two or more donors. A nearest-neighbor algorithm error-corrected the raw reads and collapsed the reads into unique sequences, merging closely related sequences to remove PCR and sequencing errors. Alignment of CDR3 sequences to IMGT reference sequences was used to assign V, D and J gene segments. Each retained sequence needed at least a six-nucleotide match to both a V gene segment and a J gene segment. A rearrangement was called productive if the CDR3 had no stop codons and remained in frame with V and J, and every other rearrangement was called non-productive. CDR3 was defined according to IMGT convention as the region running from the second conserved V-encoded cysteine to the conserved J-encoded phenylalanine. In an earlier analysis of roughly 580 of the donors, sequences lacking an unambiguous match to a single V gene segment were excluded. In an earlier analysis of some 590 of the donors, a V segment was called functional when productive rearrangements were above 56.7%, and segregating when the standard deviation between donors exceeded 5%. A statistical classification framework was built for diagnosing cytomegalovirus status from the catalog of TCR beta chain sequences. In a later analysis, V and J genes were assigned by comparing TCR nucleotide sequences against IMGT/GENE-DB human TR gene sequences. The TCRdist pipeline was used in a later analysis to assign CDR3 sequences and most-parsimonious VDJ recombination scenarios. A later analysis defined each TCR beta chain by its CDR3 amino acid sequence plus V-gene family, and excluded reads lacking a unique V-gene family. As a way to deal with suspected cross-contamination and a sequencing artifact, a later analysis dropped over 550 nucleotide sequences that were highly shared and had low generation probability. In a later analysis, a clonal expansion index was calculated for each public chain from normalized within-repertoire ranks of inferred template counts. In a later analysis, generation probabilities were computed with a VDJ recombination model fitted to out-of-frame rearrangements, and the resulting probabilities were checked against IGoR. Hypergeometric tests were used in a later analysis to score TCR-TCR, TCR-HLA and TCR-CMV co-occurrence, with a repertoire-size bias correction applied to the TCR pairs. To estimate false discovery rates, a later analysis permuted the HLA or CMV assignments 20 times. In a later analysis, co-occurring TCRs were grouped using DBSCAN, and TCRdist sequence similarity was added for clustering within HLA-allele-positive subsets. Repertoires with fewer than 30,000 or more than 120,000 public chains, plus five repertoires with anomalous nucleotide sharing, were excluded from co-occurrence clustering. TCRdb took over this immuneACCESS table, retaining in-frame rearrangements with V and J assigned. Such tables are incomplete; in checked studies, under half of the missing clones stem from an unresolved V gene, and the remainder is unexplained. That table gives V, J and clone size, and the DNA gave D and trimming. The sample includes 150,000 to 180,000 clones, with 65% to 85% observed a single time. 4.5% to 7% of the sample comes from the top ten.

For CDR1 and CDR2, the germline V gene lists SGDLS and YYNGEE. V is reduced by 0 bases and J by 7 bases, leaving a spacing of 20 bases between them. The CDR3, cysteine through phenylalanine, is 16 amino acids long. Only the CDR3 DNA stays, 48 bases, in frame from base 1. The clonotype was recovered from a middle-aged woman in good health and CMV-seropositive. The V gene is TRBV9 and the J gene is TRBJ2-7; possibly the D gene is TRBD1, per 6 matching bases. Input material: PBMCs. The CDR3 protein sequence reads: CASSVDGGALTGEQYF. The DNA sequence is given as TGTGCCAGCAGCGTAGATGGGGGCGCCTTGACCGGGGAGCAGTACTTC.